This T cell receptor (beta chain) was captured in a study of CXCR3-negative and CXCR3-positive naive CD8 T cells (dated by TCRdb to the late 2010s). In the study overall: In total, roughly 140 million TRB reads were obtained, which works out to roughly 1.5 +/- 0.3 million reads per library. Diversity and physicochemical repertoire analyses covered some ten donors pooled from two independent experiments. For the TRBV-TRBJ cluster analysis, the naive subsets came from 5 donors, while the memory cells came from 3 donors. The paper's findings and limits, for the study overall: Within the same donor, TRBV-TRBJ usage looked similar between naive CXCR3-negative and CXCR3-positive cells, but memory cells had distinct patterns. CXCR3 expression partially decreased after cryopreservation, so most assays used freshly isolated PBMCs. Both naive subsets had comparably high repertoire diversity, while memory CD8+ T cells had much lower repertoire diversity. Because surface CD5, which is linked to self-reactivity in mice, was comparable between the naive subsets, TCR interaction strength was also inferred from TRB CDR3 physicochemical properties. Compared with CXCR3-negative naive cells, CXCR3-positive naive cells had TRB CDR3s with higher hydrophobicity (lower Kidera factor 4), lower energy, and higher strength and volume indices.

Each CD8+ T cell subset was flow-sorted in triplicate, with roughly 330,000 cells per subset placed directly into RLT lysis buffer. To keep memory contaminants out, a stringent definition of naive CD8+ T cells was applied: CD45RO-CCR7+CD27+CD95-. Standard density gradient centrifugation was used to isolate peripheral blood mononuclear cells from buffy coats. A FACSAria III was used to flow-sort naive CD8+ T cells into CXCR3-negative and CXCR3-positive populations. Total RNA was extracted from sorted cells using an RNeasy Mini Kit. Regarding this clonotype: The antigen it binds to is not known.

Its CDR3 holds 13 amino acids, cysteine through phenylalanine. The protein alone is recorded here. The CDR1 and CDR2 encoded by the germline V gene are SQVTM and ANQGSEA. These reads were obtained on a NextSeq 550. The Human TCR Profiling Kit (MiLaboratory) was used to prepare UMI-labeled 5' RACE TRB cDNA libraries. cDNA synthesis used the entire amount of extracted RNA, and PCR amplification then used the entire amount of cDNA produced. The libraries were made side by side, with each library going through the same number of PCR cycles. The authors processed their data as follows. With a requirement of at least two reads per UMI, MIGEC and MiXCR extracted about 50,000 +/- 10,000 unique UMI-labeled TRB cDNA molecules per library. Each library averaged 40,000 +/- 10,000 functional in-frame TRB CDR3 nucleotide clonotypes without stop codons. After downsampling to 5000 UMI-labeled TRB molecules per sample, diversity metrics such as normalized Shannon-Wiener and Chao1 were calculated in VDJtools. Clonotype-size-weighted physicochemical properties of the central five CDR3 residues (interaction energy, strength, volume and Kidera factor 4) were computed in VDJtools. TCRdb reprocessed the reads into one record per CDR3 protein sequence, lacking DNA. None of the V and J calls come from the authors' own analysis; TCRdb made them. The sample's table covers around 81,000 distinct CDR3 sequences. Of the sample, around 1.4% is held by the ten largest clones.

The TCR was taken from a human donor in good health. Some clones in this sample may be carry-over from other donors' samples. The sequencing input was naive CXCR3- CD8+ T cells from blood. Explained via the paper, the cell subset or site label denotes: CD45RO-CCR7+CD27+CD95- naive CD8+ T cells lacking CXCR3 (TNR3-). The V and J segments used are TRBV29-1 and TRBJ2-7; TCRdb designates TRBD1, a call that cannot be tested without DNA. The encoded CDR3 is CSVVRGADYEQYF.